The clone carrying this T cell receptor beta chain was seen a few times. Deletions cut 2 bases from V and 0 bases from J, with 7 bases between. This CDR3 contains 15 residues. CDR1 and CDR2 (germline): MGHRA, YSYEKL. Then a second PCR, running about 6 to 11 cycles, was carried out with a sample-barcoded 5' primer and a J-beta primer mix. TCRdb re-derived calls from the 5' RACE reads in MiXCR, one entry per CDR3 protein. The sample comprises some 1,500,000 distinct CDR3 sequences, roughly 43% of which are singletons, and about 3.8% rests with the top ten. These data come from a study of blood T cells in healthy people across ages.

The genes are TRBV4-1 and TRBJ1-4; D call uncertain. The TCR sequence derives from a woman between 18 and 29 years old in good health. Sequenced: blood. CDR3 region: CASSQQTATNEKLFF. For the CDR3, the DNA is TGCGCCAGCAGCCAACAGACCGCAACTAATGAAAAACTGTTTTTT.